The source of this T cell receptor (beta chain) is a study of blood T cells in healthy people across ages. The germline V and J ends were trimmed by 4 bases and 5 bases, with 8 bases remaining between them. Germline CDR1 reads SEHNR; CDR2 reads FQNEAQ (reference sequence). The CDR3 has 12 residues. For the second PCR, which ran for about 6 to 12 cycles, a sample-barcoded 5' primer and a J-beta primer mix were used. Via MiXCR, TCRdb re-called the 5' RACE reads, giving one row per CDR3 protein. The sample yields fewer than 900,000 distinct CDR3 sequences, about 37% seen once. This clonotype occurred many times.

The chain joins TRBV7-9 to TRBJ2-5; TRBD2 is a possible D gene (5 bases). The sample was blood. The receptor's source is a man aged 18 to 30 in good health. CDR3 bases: TGTGCCAGCAGCTCCTCTAGCGAGACCCAGTACTTC. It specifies CASSSSSETQYF.